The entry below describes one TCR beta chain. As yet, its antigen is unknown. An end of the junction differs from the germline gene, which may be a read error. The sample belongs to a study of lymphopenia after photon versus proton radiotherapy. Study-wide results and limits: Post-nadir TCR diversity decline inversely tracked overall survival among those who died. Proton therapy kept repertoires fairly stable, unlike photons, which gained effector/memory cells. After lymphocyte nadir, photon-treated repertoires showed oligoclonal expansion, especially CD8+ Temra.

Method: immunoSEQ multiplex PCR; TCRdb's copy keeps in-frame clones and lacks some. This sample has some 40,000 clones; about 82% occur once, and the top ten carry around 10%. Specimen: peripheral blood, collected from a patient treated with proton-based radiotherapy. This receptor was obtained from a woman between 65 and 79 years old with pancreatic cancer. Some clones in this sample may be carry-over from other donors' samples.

In DNA, the CDR3 is TGTGCCAGCTCCGGGACAAACTATGGCTACATCTTC. As protein: CASSGTNYGYIF. The gene calls are TRBV18 and TRBJ1-2; possible D gene TRBD1, 6 bases. The CDR3 is 12 amino acids. Germline assignment: CDR1 KGHSH and CDR2 LQKENI.